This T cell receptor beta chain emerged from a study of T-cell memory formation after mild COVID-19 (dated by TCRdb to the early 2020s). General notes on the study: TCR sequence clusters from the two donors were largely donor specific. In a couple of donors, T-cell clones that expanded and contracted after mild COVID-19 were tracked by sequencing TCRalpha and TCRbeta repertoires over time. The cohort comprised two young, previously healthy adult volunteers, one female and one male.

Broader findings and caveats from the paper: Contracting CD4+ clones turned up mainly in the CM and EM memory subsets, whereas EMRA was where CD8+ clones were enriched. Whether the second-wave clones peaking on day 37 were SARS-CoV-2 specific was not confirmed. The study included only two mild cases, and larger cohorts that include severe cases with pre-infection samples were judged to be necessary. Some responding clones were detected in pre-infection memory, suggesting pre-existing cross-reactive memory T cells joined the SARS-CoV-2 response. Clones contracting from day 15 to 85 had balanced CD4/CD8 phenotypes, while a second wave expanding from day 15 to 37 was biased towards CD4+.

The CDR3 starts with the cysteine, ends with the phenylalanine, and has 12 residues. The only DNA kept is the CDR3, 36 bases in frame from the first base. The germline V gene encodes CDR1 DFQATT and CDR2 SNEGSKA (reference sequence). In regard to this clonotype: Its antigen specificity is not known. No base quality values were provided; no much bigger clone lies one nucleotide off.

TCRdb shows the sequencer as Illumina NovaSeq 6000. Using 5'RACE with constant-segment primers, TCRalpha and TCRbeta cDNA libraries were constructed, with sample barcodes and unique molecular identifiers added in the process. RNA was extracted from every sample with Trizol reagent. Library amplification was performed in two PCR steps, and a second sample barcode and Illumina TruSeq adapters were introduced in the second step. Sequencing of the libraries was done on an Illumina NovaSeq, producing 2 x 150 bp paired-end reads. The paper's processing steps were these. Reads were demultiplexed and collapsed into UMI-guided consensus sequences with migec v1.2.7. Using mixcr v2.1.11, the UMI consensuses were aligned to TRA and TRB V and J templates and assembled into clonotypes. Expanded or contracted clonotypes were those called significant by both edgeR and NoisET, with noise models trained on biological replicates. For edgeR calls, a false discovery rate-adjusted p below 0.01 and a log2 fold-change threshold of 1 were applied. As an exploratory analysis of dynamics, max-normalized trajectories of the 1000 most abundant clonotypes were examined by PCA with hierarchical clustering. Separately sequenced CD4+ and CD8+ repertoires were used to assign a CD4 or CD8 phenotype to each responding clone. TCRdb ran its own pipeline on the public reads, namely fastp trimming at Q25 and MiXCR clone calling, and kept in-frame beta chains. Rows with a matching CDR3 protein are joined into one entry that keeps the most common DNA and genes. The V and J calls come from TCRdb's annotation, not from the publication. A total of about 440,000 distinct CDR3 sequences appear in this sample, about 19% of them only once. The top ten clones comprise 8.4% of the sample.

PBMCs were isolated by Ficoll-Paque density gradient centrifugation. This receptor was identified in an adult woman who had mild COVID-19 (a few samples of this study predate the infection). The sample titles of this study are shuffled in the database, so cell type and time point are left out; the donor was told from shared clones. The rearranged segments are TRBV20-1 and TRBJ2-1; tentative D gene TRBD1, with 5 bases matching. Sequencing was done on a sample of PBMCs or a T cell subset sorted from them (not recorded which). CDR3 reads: CTASLQGAEQFF. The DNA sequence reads TGCACCGCCTCCCTTCAGGGCGCTGAGCAGTTCTTC.